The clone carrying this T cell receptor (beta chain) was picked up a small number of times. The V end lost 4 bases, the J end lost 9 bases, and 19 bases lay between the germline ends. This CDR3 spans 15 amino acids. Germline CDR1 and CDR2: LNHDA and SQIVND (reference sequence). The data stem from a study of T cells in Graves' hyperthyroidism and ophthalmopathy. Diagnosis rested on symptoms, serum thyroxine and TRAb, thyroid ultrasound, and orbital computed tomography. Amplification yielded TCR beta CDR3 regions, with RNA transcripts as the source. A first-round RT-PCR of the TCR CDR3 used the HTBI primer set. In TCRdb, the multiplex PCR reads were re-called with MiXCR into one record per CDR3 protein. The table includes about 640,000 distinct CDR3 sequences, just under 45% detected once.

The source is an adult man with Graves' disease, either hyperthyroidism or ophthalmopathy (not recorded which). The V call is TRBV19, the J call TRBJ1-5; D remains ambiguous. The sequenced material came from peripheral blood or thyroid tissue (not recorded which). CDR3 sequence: CASSSAGAGIGPQHF. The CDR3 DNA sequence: TGTGCCAGTAGTAGCGCGGGTGCTGGAATCGGGCCCCAGCATTTT.